The 21 T cell receptor beta chains listed next were all sequenced from one sample in a study of control samples from healthy donors and cancer patients. Measured with immunoSEQ multiplex PCR; TCRdb has only the in-frame clones, and not every one. The sample includes some 140,000 clones, approximately 93% seen only once; the top ten take 5.5% to 6%. The sample consisted of blood. These receptor sequences come from a man between 40 and 49 years old in good health.

This clone occurred once. This rearrangement joins TRBV15 to TRBJ1-6; perhaps TRBD1 as D (5 bases). The germline V gene encodes CDR1 LNHNV and CDR2 YYDKDF (reference sequence). This CDR3 region has 18 residues. V was trimmed by 0 bases and J by 0 bases, leaving 12 bases between them. The CDR3 loop reads CATSRDRGGSSYNSPLHF. The CDR3 region has the DNA TGTGCCACCAGCAGAGATCGGGGGGGGAGCTCCTATAATTCACCCCTCCACTTT.

This rearrangement joins TRBV30 to TRBJ2-2; 8 bases fit TRBD1. The V and J ends lost 4 bases and 5 bases, in that order; junction bases with no gene match: 6. The CDR3 has 14 amino acids. Germline V CDR1 and CDR2: GTSNPN, SVGIG (reference sequence). CDR3 DNA: TGTGCCTGGAACCAGGGGGCGATGACCGGGGAGCTGTTTTTT. It is translated as CAWNQGAMTGELFF.

The chain couples TRBV5-1 to TRBJ1-2, with 8 nucleotides matching TRBD1. V gave up 4 bases and J gave up 5 bases; unmatched junction bases: 7. The germline CDR1 and CDR2 sequences are SGHRS and YFSETQ. CDR3 size: 14 residues. In DNA, the CDR3 is TGCGCCAGCAGCCCGGGACAGGTGGAATATGGCTACACCTTC. It specifies CASSPGQVEYGYTF.

CDR3 sequence reads: CASTTNPIRSNEKLFF. In nucleotides, the CDR3 is TGTGCCAGCACCACGAATCCGATACGGAGTAATGAAAAACTGTTTTTT. This sequence joins TRBV18 and TRBJ1-4; D gene ambiguous. Trimming cost V 8 bases and J 4 bases, with 20 bases left between them. Per germline, CDR1 KGHSH and CDR2 LQKENI. There are 16 residues in the CDR3. The variable domain in full, completed from reference TRBV18 and TRBJ1-4, reads NAGVMQNPRHLVRRRGQEARLRCSPMKGHSHVYWYRQLPEEGLKFMVYLQKENIIDESGMPKERFSAEFPKEGPSILRIQQVVRGDSAAYFCASTTNPIRSNEKLFFGSGTQLSVL.

V and J are TRBV21-1 and TRBJ1-4. TRBV21-1 constitutes a pseudogene. This CDR3 spans 15 amino acids. The CDR3 bases are TGTGCCAGCAGCAACCGGCAAACCCATAATGAAAAACTGTTTTTT. Protein: CASSNRQTHNEKLFF.

This clone has just one count. The V and J genes are TRBV30 and TRBJ1-1; TRBD1 might be the D (5 bases). V lost 2 bases, J lost 5 bases, and 12 bases lay in between. Germline V gene data show CDR1 as GTSNPN and CDR2 as SVGIG (reference sequence). The CDR3 is 13 residues long. The CDR3 loop is CAWSHGGVTEAFF. In DNA form, the CDR3 reads TGTGCCTGGAGTCACGGGGGGGTAACTGAAGCTTTCTTT.

V usage is TRBV10-3 and J usage is TRBJ2-7; D is unresolved. Trimming took 0 bases from V and 5 from J, leaving 11 bases between them. The length of the CDR3 is 14 residues. Germline assignment: CDR1 ENHRY and CDR2 SYGVKD. CDR3 amino acids: CAISESYEGHEQYF. CDR3 nucleotide sequence: TGTGCCATCAGTGAGTCGTATGAAGGGCACGAGCAGTACTTC.

The rearrangement joins TRBV6-5 to TRBJ1-6; 10 bases match TRBD1. V was pared by 5 bases and J by 13 bases, with 8 bases of the junction left unmatched. The CDR3 covers 14 residues. Germline loops: CDR1 MNHEY, CDR2 SVGAGI. This CDR3 reads CASSTGTGAVPLHF. CDR3 sequence (DNA): TGTGCCAGCAGTACCGGGACAGGGGCAGTCCCCCTCCACTTT.

The chain couples TRBV27 to TRBJ2-1; no clear D. This CDR3 has 13 residues. Trimming took off 8 bases at V and 3 bases at J, with 11 bases between the two ends. The V gene's germline CDR1 is MNHEY and CDR2 SMNVEV (reference sequence). The CDR3 sequence: CASHQDGYNEQFF. The CDR3 bases are TGTGCCAGCCACCAGGACGGCTACAATGAGCAGTTCTTC.

There are a few counts of this clone. This chain links TRBV6-6 with TRBJ2-2; 10 bases line up with TRBD1. There are 15 residues in the CDR3. With V trimmed by 2 bases and J by 3 bases, 0 bases remained unmatched. Germline assignment: CDR1 MNHNY and CDR2 SVGAGI (reference sequence). The CDR3 region is CASSYGQGDTGELFF. CDR3 sequence (DNA): TGTGCCAGCAGTTACGGACAGGGGGACACCGGGGAGCTGTTTTTT.

V usage is TRBV9 and J usage is TRBJ1-2; D is uncertain. This CDR3 region has 15 residues. The V gene's germline CDR1 is SGDLS and CDR2 YYNGEE. V lost 0 bases and J lost 7, with 16 bases in between. CDR3 loop: CASSVAMDRVSGYTF. The CDR3 DNA is TGTGCCAGCAGCGTAGCGATGGATAGGGTTTCTGGCTACACCTTC.

V is TRBV12-5 and J is TRBJ1-3; D ambiguous. Trimming pared 5 bases from V and 0 bases from J, leaving 14 bases between. Germline V CDR1 and CDR2: LGHNT, FRNRAP. This CDR3 contains 16 residues. This chain's CDR3 is CASGPIGEVSGNTIYF. The CDR3 nucleotides are TGTGCTAGTGGTCCAATAGGCGAAGTCTCTGGAAACACCATATATTTT.

This chain joins TRBV19 and TRBJ1-2, with D tentatively TRBD1 (5 bases). The germline V gene encodes CDR1 LNHDA and CDR2 SQIVND (reference sequence). This CDR3 is built from 15 residues. Trimming cost V 6 bases and J 7 bases, with 21 bases left between them. This CDR3 is CASSIPTGRGTGYTF. CDR3 DNA sequence: TGTGCCAGTAGCATACCGACGGGAAGGGGAACTGGCTACACCTTC. Full variable domain (missing parts from reference TRBV19 and TRBJ1-2): DGGITQSPKYLFRKEGQNVTLSCEQNLNHDAMYWYRQDPGQGLRLIYYSQIVNDFQKGDIAEGYSVSREKKESFPLTVTSAQKNPTAFYLCASSIPTGRGTGYTFGSGTRLTVV.

The chain employs TRBV27 and TRBJ1-2, with 10 bases identical to TRBD1. The CDR3 totals 17 residues. The V segment lost 1 base and the J segment 4 bases; nucleotides outside the gene matches: 9. The germline gives CDR1 MNHEY, CDR2 SMNVEV (reference sequence). Here the CDR3 reads CASSLLGTGAHLYGYTF. The DNA for the CDR3 is TGTGCCAGCAGTTTATTGGGGACAGGGGCGCACCTCTATGGCTACACCTTC.

The rearrangement links TRBV27 to TRBJ2-1; D might be TRBD1 (7 bases). V was pared by 6 bases and J by 4 bases, with 22 bases between. The CDR3 is 17 residues long. CDR1 and CDR2 (germline): MNHEY, SMNVEV (reference sequence). The CDR3: CASSRLKSRGAYNEQFF. CDR3 bases: TGTGCCAGCAGCAGACTTAAATCCAGGGGGGCTTACAATGAGCAGTTCTTC.

V usage is TRBV5-5 and J usage is TRBJ2-4; D call uncertain. Germline V gene data show CDR1 as SGHKS and CDR2 as YYEKEE (reference sequence). The CDR3 is made up of 14 amino acids. The V end was cut by 0 bases, the J end by 1 base, with 5 bases between. CDR3 region: CASSLGYAKNIQYF. The CDR3 region has the DNA TGTGCCAGCAGCTTGGGGTATGCCAAAAACATTCAGTACTTC.

This chain links TRBV12-3 or TRBV12-4 with TRBJ2-3, with D perhaps matching TRBD2 (5 bases). The germline V and J ends were trimmed by 3 bases and 4 bases, with 8 bases remaining between them. CDR3 length: 13 residues. The CDR3 DNA is TGTGCCAGCAGTTTGTTGAGGGCAGATACGCAGTATTTT. Its translation is CASSLLRADTQYF.

The chain is built from TRBV5-1 and TRBJ2-5; D unresolved. The germline V gene has CDR1 SGHRS and CDR2 YFSETQ. This CDR3 is built from 13 residues. Deletions cut 0 bases from V and 4 bases from J, with 7 bases between. For the CDR3, the DNA is TGCGCCAGCAGCTTGGGCCGGGCAGAGACCCAGTACTTC. Its protein product is CASSLGRAETQYF.

The chain links TRBV19 to TRBJ2-2; D assignment may be TRBD1 or TRBD2 (5 bases each). With 2 bases removed from V and 4 bases from J, the gap between germline ends came to 8 bases. The CDR3 has 14 residues. CDR1 and CDR2 from the germline V gene are LNHDA and SQIVND (reference sequence). The CDR3 region is CASSIKGSTGELFF. CDR3 nucleotides: TGTGCCAGTAGTATAAAGGGGAGCACCGGGGAGCTGTTTTTT.

V gene TRBV6-1 combines with J gene TRBJ1-6, with D possibly being TRBD1 (5 bases). V shed 3 bases and J shed 8 bases, with 20 bases lying between them. Germline loops: CDR1 MNHNS, CDR2 SASEGT. The CDR3 has 17 residues. CDR3 nucleotide sequence: TGTGCCAGCAGTGACGCCCCTCCCGGAGCGGGGCATTCACCCCTCCACTTT. Its protein is CASSDAPPGAGHSPLHF.

The chain carries TRBV6-6 and TRBJ1-2, with D tentatively TRBD1 (5 bases). V was shortened by 5 bases and J by 5 bases, with 15 bases between the two germline ends. The CDR3 covers 14 residues. Germline CDR1 MNHNY, CDR2 SVGAGI (reference sequence). The CDR3 nucleotides are TGTGCCAGCAGTCGATCCGGGGGGGGTTATGGCTACACCTTC. As protein: CASSRSGGGYGYTF.